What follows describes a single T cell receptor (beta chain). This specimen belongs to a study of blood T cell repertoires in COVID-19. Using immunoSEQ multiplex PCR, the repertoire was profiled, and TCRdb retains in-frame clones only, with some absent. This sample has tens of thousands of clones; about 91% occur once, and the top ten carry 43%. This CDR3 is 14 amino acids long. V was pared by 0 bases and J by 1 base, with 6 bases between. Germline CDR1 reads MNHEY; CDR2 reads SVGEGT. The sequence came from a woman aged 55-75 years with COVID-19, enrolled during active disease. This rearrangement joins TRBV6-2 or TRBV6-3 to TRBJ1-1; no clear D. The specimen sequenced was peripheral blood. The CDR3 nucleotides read TGTGCCAGCAGTTACTCGGCCGAGAACACTGAAGCTTTCTTT. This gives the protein CASSYSAENTEAFF.